Listed below are T cell receptor beta chains from one sample, sequenced in a study of shared clonotypes between healthy human individuals. This table comes from immunoSEQ multiplex PCR, and its TCRdb copy is limited to in-frame clones, with some not included. The sample has roughly 640,000 clones, more than 95% seen once. Input material: naive CD4+ T cells sorted from blood. These receptors came from a woman aged 30 to 39 in good health. Each CDR3 is given with its conserved first and last residue. The D gene is left open where the match is weak. Expanded clones get a size class; other rows say once, few or many, or leave the size out.

J: TRBJ2-7
D: -
V: TRBV5-4
size: -
CDR3: CASRSAGKAHNEQYF
DNA: TGTGCCAGCAGGAGCGCCGGGAAAGCCCACAACGAGCAGTACTTC

J: TRBJ2-5
D: TRBD2
V: TRBV5-8
size: once
CDR3: CASSLAWGSGIQETQYF
DNA: TGTGCCAGCAGCTTGGCCTGGGGTAGCGGGATACAAGAGACCCAGTACTTC

J: TRBJ2-1
D: TRBD2
V: TRBV6-1
size: -
CDR3: CASSGFGGRTYNEQFF
DNA: TGTGCCAGCAGTGGATTTGGCGGGAGGACCTACAATGAGCAGTTCTTC

J: TRBJ1-2
D: TRBD1
V: TRBV29-1
size: -
CDR3: CSVGTGGNYGYTF
DNA: TGCAGCGTCGGGACAGGGGGCAACTATGGCTACACCTTC

J: TRBJ2-3
D: -
V: TRBV6-1
size: -
CDR3: CASSEIGAENADTQYF
DNA: TGTGCCAGCAGTGAAATCGGGGCCGAGAATGCAGATACGCAGTATTTT

J: TRBJ2-5
D: TRBD1
V: TRBV4-1
size: -
CDR3: CASSTRQGVEETQYF
DNA: TGCGCCAGCAGCACGCGACAGGGGGTGGAAGAGACCCAGTACTTC

J: TRBJ2-3
D: TRBD2
V: TRBV19
size: once
CDR3: CASRTSGRTDTQYF
DNA: TGTGCCAGTAGGACTAGCGGGAGAACAGATACGCAGTATTTT

J: TRBJ2-1
D: TRBD2
V: TRBV7-3
size: -
CDR3: CASSPGTSPNEQFF
DNA: TGTGCCAGCAGCCCCGGGACTAGCCCCAATGAGCAGTTCTTC

J: TRBJ1-2
D: -
V: TRBV4-2
size: -
CDR3: CASSQDQRYGYTF
DNA: TGTGCCAGCAGCCAAGATCAACGCTATGGCTACACCTTC

J: TRBJ2-7
D: TRBD2
V: TRBV30
size: -
CDR3: CAWSHPGLAGGSYEQYF
DNA: TGTGCCTGGAGCCACCCGGGACTAGCGGGAGGGTCCTACGAGCAGTACTTC

J: TRBJ2-3
D: -
V: TRBV21-1
size: -
CDR3: CASSKEVEICGRTDTQYF
DNA: TGTGCCAGCAGCAAAGAAGTTGAGATTTGCGGGAGAACAGATACGCAGTATTTT

J: TRBJ2-7
D: TRBD2
V: TRBV27
size: -
CDR3: CASSPHWREGQYF
DNA: TGTGCCAGCAGTCCCCACTGGCGGGAGGGCCAGTACTTC

J: TRBJ2-1
D: -
V: TRBV4-1
size: -
CDR3: CASSQVGTSYNEQFF
DNA: TGCGCCAGCAGCCAAGTCGGAACCTCCTACAATGAGCAGTTCTTC